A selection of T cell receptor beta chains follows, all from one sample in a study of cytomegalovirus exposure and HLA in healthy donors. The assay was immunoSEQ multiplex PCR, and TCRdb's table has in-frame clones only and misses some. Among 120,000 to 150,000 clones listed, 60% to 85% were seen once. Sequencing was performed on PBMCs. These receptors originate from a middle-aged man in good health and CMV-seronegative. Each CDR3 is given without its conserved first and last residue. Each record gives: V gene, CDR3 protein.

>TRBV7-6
ASSLLQGDEQY
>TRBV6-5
ASSYFGGEVTEAF
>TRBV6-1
ASRELRDFIGKLF
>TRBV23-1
ASSHPRGNGYT
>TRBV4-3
ASSQEKHVYNSPLH
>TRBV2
ASGGETQY
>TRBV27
ASSPFGVSFYNEQF
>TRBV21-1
ASKGRGLAGAYNEQF
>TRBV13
ASSLGPEQF
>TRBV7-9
ASSETPTNEKLF
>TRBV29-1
SVRTGGTDTQY
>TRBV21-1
ASSIRQGAAYEQY
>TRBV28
ASSLTGGATDTQY
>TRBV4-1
ASSQVTGSSSYEQY
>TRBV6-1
ASSERDRGFLPPSYT
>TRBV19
ASNGHTIY
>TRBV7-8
ASSNDDRGRDGYT
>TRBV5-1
ASSFTGGDTQY
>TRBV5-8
ASRNAGELF
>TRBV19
ASSGGQYYSNQPQH
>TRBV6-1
ASSEARTEYQPQH
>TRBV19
ASSIAVRDTQY
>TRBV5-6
ASSSSGSLADTQY
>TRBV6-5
ASSYSNFGGETQY
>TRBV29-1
SVAGTGSNIQY
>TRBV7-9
ASTFSGEIYEQY
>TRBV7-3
ASTRGGETQY
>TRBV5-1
ASSPDAGGNTIY
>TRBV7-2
ASSLARHMNTEAF
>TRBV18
ASSPQPLDSPLH
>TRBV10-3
AISAAGSYEQY
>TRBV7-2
ASSLRSHSGYEQY
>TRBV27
ASSSRLAERPYEQY
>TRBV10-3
AIALLAGGRETQY
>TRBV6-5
ASSYGGATDTQY
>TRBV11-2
ASSVTGQSYEQY
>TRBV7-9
ASSFVGAGETQY
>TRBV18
ASSLDRDNSPLH
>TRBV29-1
SVSPGTGAGNTIY
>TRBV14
ASTQFGLAGNYNEQF
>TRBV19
ASPVSSGIPKNIQY
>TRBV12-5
ASGLGGVLSEQY
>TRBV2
ASSDVGLAVGTDTQY
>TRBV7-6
ASSYQPLAGGKYTGELF
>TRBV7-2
ASSRKLAGAYNEQF
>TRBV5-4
ASSQDGAGATYEQY
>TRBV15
ATSRDTASAGVGYT
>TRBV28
ASLPGQGSGTDTQY
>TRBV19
ASSTQGVGPYEQY
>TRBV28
ASSLPGIGDAGELF
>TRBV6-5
ASSYSDRGPYNEQF
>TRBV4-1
ASSQMFLAGGSAYEQY
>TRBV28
ASSQPTSEWGSYEQY
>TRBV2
ASRPDRGSTDTQY
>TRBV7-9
ASSPGAGNNSPLH
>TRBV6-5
ASRREPDSNQPQH
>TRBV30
AGRTGGGDTGELF